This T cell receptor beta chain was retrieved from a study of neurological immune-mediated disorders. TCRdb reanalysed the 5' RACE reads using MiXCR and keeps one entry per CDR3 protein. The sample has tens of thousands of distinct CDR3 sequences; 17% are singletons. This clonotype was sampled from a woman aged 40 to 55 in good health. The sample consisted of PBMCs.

The CDR3 is CASSLAWGQGNYEQFF. DNA of the CDR3: TGTGCCAGCAGCTTAGCCTGGGGACAGGGGAACTATGAGCAGTTCTTC. This chain connects TRBV11-3 to TRBJ2-1, with 10 positions matching TRBD1. The germline CDR1 and CDR2 sequences are SGHNT and YENEEA. The CDR3 has 16 amino acids. With V trimmed by 1 base and J by 8 bases, 8 bases remained unmatched.